This T cell receptor (beta chain) stems from a study of cytomegalovirus exposure and HLA in healthy donors. Study-wide findings and caveats: It was in a later analysis that TCR association rates were seen to vary by HLA locus, highest for DRB1 and lowest for HLA-C. When presence/absence was analysed, sequencing depth was taken to be roughly uniform across donors.

The PCR ran on 60 Vbeta and 13 Jbeta primers. Generated by immunoSEQ multiplex PCR, the TCRdb table keeps only in-frame clones and is missing some. In the table there are 150,000 to 200,000 clones, about 77% of which are singletons. V gave up 3 bases and J gave up 0 bases, with 11 bases separating them. This CDR3 has 15 amino acids. CDR1 is LNHDA, CDR2 SQIVND, per germline (reference sequence). In the case of this clone: Its matching antigen is unknown.

The chain uses TRBV19 and TRBJ1-2; D is possibly TRBD1 (5 bases). This receptor was taken from a woman aged 45-65 years in good health and CMV-seronegative. Sample: PBMCs. CDR3 nucleotide sequence: TGTGCCAGTAGTATCCACAGGTCAACTAACTATGGCTACACCTTC. Translating gives CASSIHRSTNYGYTF.